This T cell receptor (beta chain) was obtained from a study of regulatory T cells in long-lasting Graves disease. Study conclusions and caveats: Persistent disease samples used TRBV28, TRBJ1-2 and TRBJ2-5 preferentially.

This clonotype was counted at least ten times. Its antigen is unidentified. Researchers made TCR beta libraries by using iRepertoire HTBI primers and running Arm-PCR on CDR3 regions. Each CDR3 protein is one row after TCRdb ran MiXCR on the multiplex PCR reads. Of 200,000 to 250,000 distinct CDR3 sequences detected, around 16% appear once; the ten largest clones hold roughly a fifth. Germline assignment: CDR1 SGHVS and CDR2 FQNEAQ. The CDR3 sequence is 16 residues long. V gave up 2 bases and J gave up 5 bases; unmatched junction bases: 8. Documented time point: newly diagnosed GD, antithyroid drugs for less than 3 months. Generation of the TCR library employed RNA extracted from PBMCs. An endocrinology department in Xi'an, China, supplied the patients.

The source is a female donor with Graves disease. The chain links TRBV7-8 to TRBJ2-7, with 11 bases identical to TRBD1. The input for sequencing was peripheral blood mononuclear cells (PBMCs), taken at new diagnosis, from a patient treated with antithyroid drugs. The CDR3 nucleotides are TGTGCCAGCAGCTTAAGGGGACAGGGGGGGATCAACGAGCAGTACTTC. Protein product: CASSLRGQGGINEQYF.